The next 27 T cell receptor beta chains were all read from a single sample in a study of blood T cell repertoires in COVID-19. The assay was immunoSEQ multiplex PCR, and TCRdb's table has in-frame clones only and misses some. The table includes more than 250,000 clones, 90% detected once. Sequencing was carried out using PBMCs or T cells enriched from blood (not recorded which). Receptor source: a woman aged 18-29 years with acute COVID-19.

CDR3 residues: CASRTSNTGELFF. Written as DNA, the CDR3 is TGTGCCAGCAGAACTTCGAACACCGGGGAGCTGTTTTTT. This chain uses TRBV9 with TRBJ2-2, with no clear D. CDR3 size: 13 residues. Trimming cost V 5 bases and J 0 bases, with 5 bases left between them. Germline V lookup: CDR1 SGDLS, CDR2 YYNGEE.

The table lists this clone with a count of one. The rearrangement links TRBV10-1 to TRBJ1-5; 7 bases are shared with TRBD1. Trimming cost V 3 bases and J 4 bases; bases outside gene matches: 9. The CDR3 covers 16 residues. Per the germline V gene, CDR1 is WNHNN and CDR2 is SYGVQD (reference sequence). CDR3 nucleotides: TGCGCCAGCAGTGACTACCTAGACAGGGCTAATCAGCCCCAGCATTTT. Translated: CASSDYLDRANQPQHF.

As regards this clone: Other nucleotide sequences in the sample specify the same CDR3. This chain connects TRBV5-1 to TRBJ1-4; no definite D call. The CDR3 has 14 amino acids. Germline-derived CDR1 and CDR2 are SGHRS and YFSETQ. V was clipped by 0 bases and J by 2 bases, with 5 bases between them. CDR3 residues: CASSLDSTNEKLFF. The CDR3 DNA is TGCGCCAGCAGCTTGGACAGCACTAATGAAAAACTGTTTTTT.

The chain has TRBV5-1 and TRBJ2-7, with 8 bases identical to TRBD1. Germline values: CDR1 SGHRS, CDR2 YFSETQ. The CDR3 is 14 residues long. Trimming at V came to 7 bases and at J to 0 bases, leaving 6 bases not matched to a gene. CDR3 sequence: CASGRQGSSYEQYF. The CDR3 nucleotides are TGCGCCAGCGGTCGACAGGGGAGCTCCTACGAGCAGTACTTC.

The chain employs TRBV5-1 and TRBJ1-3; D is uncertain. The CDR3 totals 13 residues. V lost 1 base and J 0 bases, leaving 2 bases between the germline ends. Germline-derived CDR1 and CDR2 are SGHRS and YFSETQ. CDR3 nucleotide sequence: TGCGCCAGCAGCTTGTACTCTGGAAACACCATATATTTT. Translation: CASSLYSGNTIYF.

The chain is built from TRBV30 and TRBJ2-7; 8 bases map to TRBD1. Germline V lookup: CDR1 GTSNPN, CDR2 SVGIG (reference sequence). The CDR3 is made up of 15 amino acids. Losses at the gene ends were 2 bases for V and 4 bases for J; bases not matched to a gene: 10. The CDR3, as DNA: TGTGCCTGGAGTTCCCACCCGGGACAGGCTTACGAGCAGTACTTC. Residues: CAWSSHPGQAYEQYF.

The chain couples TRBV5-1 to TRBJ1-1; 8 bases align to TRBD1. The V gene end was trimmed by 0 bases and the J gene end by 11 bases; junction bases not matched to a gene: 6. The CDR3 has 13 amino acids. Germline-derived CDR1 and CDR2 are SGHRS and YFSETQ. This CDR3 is CASSLGQGAWAFF. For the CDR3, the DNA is TGCGCCAGCAGCTTGGGTCAGGGGGCGTGGGCTTTCTTT.

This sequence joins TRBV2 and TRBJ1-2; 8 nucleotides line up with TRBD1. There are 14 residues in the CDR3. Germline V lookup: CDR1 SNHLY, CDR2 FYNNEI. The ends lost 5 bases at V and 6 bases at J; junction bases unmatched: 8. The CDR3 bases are TGTGCCAGCAGTAAGGACAGGGCCAGGGATGGCTACACCTTC. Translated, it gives CASSKDRARDGYTF.

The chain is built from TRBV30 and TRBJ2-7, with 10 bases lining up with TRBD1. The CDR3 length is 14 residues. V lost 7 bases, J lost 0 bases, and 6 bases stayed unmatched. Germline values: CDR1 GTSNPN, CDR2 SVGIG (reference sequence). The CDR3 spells CASTGTGVSYEQYF. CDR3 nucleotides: TGTGCCTCTACCGGGACAGGGGTCTCCTACGAGCAGTACTTC.

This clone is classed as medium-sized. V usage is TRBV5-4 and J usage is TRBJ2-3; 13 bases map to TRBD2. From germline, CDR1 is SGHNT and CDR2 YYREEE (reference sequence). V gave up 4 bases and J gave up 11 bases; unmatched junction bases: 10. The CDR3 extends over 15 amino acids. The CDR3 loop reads CASSAGTSGMRGQYF. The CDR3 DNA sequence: TGTGCCAGCAGCGCCGGGACTAGCGGGATGCGTGGGCAGTATTTT.

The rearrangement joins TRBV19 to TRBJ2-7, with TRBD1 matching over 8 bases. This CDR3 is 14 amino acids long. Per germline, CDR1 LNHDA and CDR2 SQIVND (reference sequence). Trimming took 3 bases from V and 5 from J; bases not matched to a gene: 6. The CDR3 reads CASSMSRGLDEQYF. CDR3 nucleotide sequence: TGTGCCAGTAGTATGTCCAGGGGGCTCGACGAGCAGTACTTC.

The CDR3 DNA reads as TGTGCCAGCAGTTTTGGGAGTAACAGTCGACGGCCCCAGCATTTT. It encodes CASSFGSNSRRPQHF. The V call is TRBV28, the J call TRBJ1-5; D remains unclear. The germline V gene encodes CDR1 MDHEN and CDR2 SYDVKM. Trimming pared 3 bases from V and 9 bases from J, leaving 18 bases between. The CDR3 has 15 amino acids.

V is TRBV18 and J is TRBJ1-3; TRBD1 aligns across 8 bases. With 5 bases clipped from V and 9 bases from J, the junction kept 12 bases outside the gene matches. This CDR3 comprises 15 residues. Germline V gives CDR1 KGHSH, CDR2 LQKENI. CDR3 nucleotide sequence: TGTGCCAGCTCAACTCAAGGGACAGGTGTGGGCACCATATATTTT. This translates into CASSTQGTGVGTIYF. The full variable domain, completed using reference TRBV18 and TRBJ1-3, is NAGVMQNPRHLVRRRGQEARLRCSPMKGHSHVYWYRQLPEEGLKFMVYLQKENIIDESGMPKERFSAEFPKEGPSILRIQQVVRGDSAAYFCASSTQGTGVGTIYFGEGSWLTVV.

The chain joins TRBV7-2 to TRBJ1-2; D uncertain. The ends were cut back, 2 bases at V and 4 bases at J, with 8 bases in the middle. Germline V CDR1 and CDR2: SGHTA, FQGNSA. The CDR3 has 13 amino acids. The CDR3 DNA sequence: TGTGCCAGCAGCTTACCGGGGATCTATGGCTACACCTTC. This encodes CASSLPGIYGYTF. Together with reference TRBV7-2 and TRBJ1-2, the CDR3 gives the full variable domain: GAGVSQSPSNKVTEKGKDVELRCDPISGHTALYWYRQSLGQGLEFLIYFQGNSAPDKSGLPSDRFSAERTGGSVSTLTIQRTQQEDSAVYLCASSLPGIYGYTFGSGTRLTVV.

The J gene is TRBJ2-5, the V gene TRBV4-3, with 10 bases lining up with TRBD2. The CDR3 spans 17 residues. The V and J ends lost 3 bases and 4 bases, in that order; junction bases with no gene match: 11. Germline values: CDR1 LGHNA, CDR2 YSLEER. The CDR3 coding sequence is TGCGCCAGCAGCCATAGGGCTAGCGGGAGCTTATCAGAGACCCAGTACTTC. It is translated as CASSHRASGSLSETQYF.

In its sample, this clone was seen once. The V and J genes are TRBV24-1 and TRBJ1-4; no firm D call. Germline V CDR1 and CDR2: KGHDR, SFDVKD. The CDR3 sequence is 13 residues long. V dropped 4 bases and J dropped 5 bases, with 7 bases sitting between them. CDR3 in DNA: TGTGCCACCAGTGACCCTCGGAATGAAAAACTGTTTTTT. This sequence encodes CATSDPRNEKLFF.

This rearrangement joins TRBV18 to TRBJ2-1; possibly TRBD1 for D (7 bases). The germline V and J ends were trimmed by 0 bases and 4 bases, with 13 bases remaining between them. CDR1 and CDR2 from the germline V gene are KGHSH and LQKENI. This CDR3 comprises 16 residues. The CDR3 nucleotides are TGTGCCAGCTCACCACCCACAGGGGCGGGGTACAATGAGCAGTTCTTC. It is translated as CASSPPTGAGYNEQFF.

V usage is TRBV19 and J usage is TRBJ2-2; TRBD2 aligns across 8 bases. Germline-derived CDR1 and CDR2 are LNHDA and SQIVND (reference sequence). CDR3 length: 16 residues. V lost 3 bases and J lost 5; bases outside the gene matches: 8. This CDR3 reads CASSIGPGGGTGELFF. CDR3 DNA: TGTGCCAGTAGTATCGGGCCGGGCGGGGGGACCGGGGAGCTGTTTTTT.

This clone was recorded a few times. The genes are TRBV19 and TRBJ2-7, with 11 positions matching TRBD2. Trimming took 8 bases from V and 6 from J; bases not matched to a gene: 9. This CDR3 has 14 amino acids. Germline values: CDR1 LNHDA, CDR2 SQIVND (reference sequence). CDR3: CASRLAGGVFEQYF. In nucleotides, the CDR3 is TGTGCCAGTCGGCTAGCGGGAGGCGTCTTCGAGCAGTACTTC.

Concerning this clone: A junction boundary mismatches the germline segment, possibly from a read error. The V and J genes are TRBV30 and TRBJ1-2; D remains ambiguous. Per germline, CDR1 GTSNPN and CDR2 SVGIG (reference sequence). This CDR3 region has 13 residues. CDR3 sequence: CAWRRVGSTAAHF. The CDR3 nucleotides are TGTGCCTGGAGGCGGGTCGGGAGTACGGCCGCCCACTTC.

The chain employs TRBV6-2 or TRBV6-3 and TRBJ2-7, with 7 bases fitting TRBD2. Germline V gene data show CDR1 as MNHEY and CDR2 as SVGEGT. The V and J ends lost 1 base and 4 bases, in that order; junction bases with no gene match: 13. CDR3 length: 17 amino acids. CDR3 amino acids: CASSYFPYRGSEYEQYF. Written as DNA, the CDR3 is TGTGCCAGCAGTTACTTCCCCTATCGCGGGAGCGAGTACGAGCAGTACTTC.

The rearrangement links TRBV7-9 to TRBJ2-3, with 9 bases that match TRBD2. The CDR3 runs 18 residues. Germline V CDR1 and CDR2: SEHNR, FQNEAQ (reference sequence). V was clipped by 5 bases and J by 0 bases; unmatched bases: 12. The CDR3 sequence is CASSILRLADLSTDTQYF. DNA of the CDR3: TGTGCCAGCAGCATCCTAAGACTAGCGGACTTAAGCACAGATACGCAGTATTTT.

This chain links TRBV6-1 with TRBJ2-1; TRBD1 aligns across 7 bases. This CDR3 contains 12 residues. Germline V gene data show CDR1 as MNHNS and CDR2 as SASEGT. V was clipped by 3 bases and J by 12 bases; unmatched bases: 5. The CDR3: CASSDPNRGQFF. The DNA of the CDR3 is TGTGCCAGCAGTGACCCCAACAGGGGGCAGTTCTTC.

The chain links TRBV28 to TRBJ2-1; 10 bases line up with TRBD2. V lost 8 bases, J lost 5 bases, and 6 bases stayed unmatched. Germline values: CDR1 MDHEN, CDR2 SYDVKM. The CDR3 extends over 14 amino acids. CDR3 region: CASDIAGGNNEQFF. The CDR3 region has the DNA TGTGCCAGCGATATAGCGGGAGGCAACAATGAGCAGTTCTTC.

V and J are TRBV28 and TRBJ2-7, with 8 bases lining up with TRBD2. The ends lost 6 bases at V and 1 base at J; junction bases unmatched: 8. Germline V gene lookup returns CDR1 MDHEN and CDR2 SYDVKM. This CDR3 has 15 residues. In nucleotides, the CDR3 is TGTGCCAGCAGATATGCGGGAGGTAGGTCCTACGAGCAGTACTTC. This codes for CASRYAGGRSYEQYF.

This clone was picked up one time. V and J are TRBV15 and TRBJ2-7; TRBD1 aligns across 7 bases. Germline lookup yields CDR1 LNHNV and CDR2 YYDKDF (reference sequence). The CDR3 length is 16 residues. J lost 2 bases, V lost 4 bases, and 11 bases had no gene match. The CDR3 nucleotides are TGTGCCACCAGCACTTACCGAGGACAGGAACCCTACGAGCAGTACTTC. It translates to CATSTYRGQEPYEQYF.

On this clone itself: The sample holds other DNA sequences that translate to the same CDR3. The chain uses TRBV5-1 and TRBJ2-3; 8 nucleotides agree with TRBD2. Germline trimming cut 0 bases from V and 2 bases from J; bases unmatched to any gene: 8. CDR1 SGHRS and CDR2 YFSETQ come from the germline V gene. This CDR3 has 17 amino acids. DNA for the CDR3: TGCGCCAGCAGCTTGGTTGGGCTAGCGGGCTACACAGATACGCAGTATTTT. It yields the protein CASSLVGLAGYTDTQYF.